The rows below give T cell receptor beta chains drawn from one sample of a study of blood T cells in healthy people across ages. TCRdb reprocessed the 5' RACE reads via MiXCR and lists one record per CDR3 protein. The data show some 1.7 million distinct CDR3 sequences, roughly 27% seen once. The specimen was blood. These receptors were collected from a woman aged 30 to 39 in good health. Each CDR3 is given with its conserved first and last residue. Fields, in order: D gene, V gene, clone size, J gene, CDR3 DNA, CDR3 protein. A D gene is named only where the DNA matches it firmly. Clone size is given for some rows only: seen once, a few or many times, or a class if the clone is expanded.

D: NA; V: TRBV20-1; size: NA; J: TRBJ2-1; DNA: TGCAGTGCTAGAGATGGAGTTAGCGGCAATGAGCAGTTCTTC; CDR3: CSARDGVSGNEQFF
D: TRBD2; V: TRBV10-3; size: many; J: TRBJ2-3; DNA: TGTGCCATCGATAGTCCGAGCGGGAGTGTCCGGTCGGCAGATACGCAGTATTTT; CDR3: CAIDSPSGSVRSADTQYF
D: TRBD1; V: TRBV20-1; size: NA; J: TRBJ1-1; DNA: TGCAGTGCTAATACAGGGGGGAACACTGAAGCTTTCTTT; CDR3: CSANTGGNTEAFF
D: TRBD2; V: TRBV2; size: NA; J: TRBJ2-1; DNA: TGTGCCAGCAGGGTGGGGGAGGGCATGAATGAGCAGTTCTTC; CDR3: CASRVGEGMNEQFF
D: TRBD1; V: TRBV10-1; size: NA; J: TRBJ2-1; DNA: TGCGCCAGCAGTGAGGGGACAGGGGGCCAGGGGACCCAGTTCTTC; CDR3: CASSEGTGGQGTQFF
D: NA; V: TRBV5-1; size: NA; J: TRBJ1-1; DNA: TGCGCCAGCAGCTTGGGCCAGGGGATTGCTGAAGCTTTCTTT; CDR3: CASSLGQGIAEAFF
D: NA; V: TRBV5-1; size: NA; J: TRBJ2-7; DNA: TGCGCCAGCAGCCCTGACCCAGCCATCGGAGCTACGGCGCAGTACTTC; CDR3: CASSPDPAIGATAQYF
D: TRBD1; V: TRBV10-3; size: NA; J: TRBJ1-1; DNA: TGTGCCATCAAGGGACAGGGGGCAAATGAAGCTTTCTTT; CDR3: CAIKGQGANEAFF
D: NA; V: TRBV5-5; size: few; J: TRBJ2-3; DNA: TGTGCCAGCAGCTTGGTGTTCCCAGACCCTGCAGATACGCAGTATTTT; CDR3: CASSLVFPDPADTQYF
D: NA; V: TRBV28; size: NA; J: TRBJ2-5; DNA: TGTGCCAGCAGTTCTCCCACATTACAAGAGACCCAGTACTTC; CDR3: CASSSPTLQETQYF
D: TRBD1; V: TRBV12-3/TRBV12-4; size: few; J: TRBJ2-1; DNA: TGTGCCGGCAGTTTAGCCAGGGGGACAGGGGGTCCCCATGAGCAGTTCTTC; CDR3: CAGSLARGTGGPHEQFF
D: NA; V: TRBV30; size: NA; J: TRBJ1-1; DNA: TGTGCCTGGAGTAACACTGAAGCTTTCTTT; CDR3: CAWSNTEAFF
D: NA; V: TRBV7-6; size: many; J: TRBJ2-1; DNA: TGTGCCAGCAGCGGTCTGGGTCCCAATGAGCAGTTCTTC; CDR3: CASSGLGPNEQFF
D: TRBD2; V: TRBV29-1; size: many; J: TRBJ2-5; DNA: TGCAGCGCCCGAGGGTTCCGGGGGGGCCCGGAGACCCAGTACTTC; CDR3: CSARGFRGGPETQYF
D: TRBD1; V: TRBV5-1; size: NA; J: TRBJ2-3; DNA: TGCGCCAGCAGCATAAAGACAGGGGGCCGGACAGATACGCAGTATTTT; CDR3: CASSIKTGGRTDTQYF
D: NA; V: TRBV6-1; size: NA; J: TRBJ1-2; DNA: TGTGCCAGCGACGAGGGGATTTTCTATGGCTACACCTTC; CDR3: CASDEGIFYGYTF
D: NA; V: TRBV7-2; size: few; J: TRBJ1-4; DNA: TGTGCCAGCACCCCCGGGGGGGCCAGTGAAAAACTGTTTTTT; CDR3: CASTPGGASEKLFF
D: NA; V: TRBV2; size: NA; J: TRBJ2-7; DNA: TGTACCAGCAGTGAAACCCAAGGCGGGTACGAGCAGTACTTC; CDR3: CTSSETQGGYEQYF
D: NA; V: TRBV29-1; size: many; J: TRBJ2-5; DNA: TGCAGCGTGGAACCTTTTGGAGAGACCCAGTACTTC; CDR3: CSVEPFGETQYF
D: NA; V: TRBV29-1; size: NA; J: TRBJ2-5; DNA: TGCAGCGCGGAGACCCAGTACTTC; CDR3: CSAETQYF
D: NA; V: TRBV5-1; size: NA; J: TRBJ2-4; DNA: TGCGCCAGCAGCTTGGGCGGAGAAGCCAAAAACATTCAGTACTTC; CDR3: CASSLGGEAKNIQYF
D: TRBD2; V: TRBV7-2; size: few; J: TRBJ2-5; DNA: TGTGCCAGCAGCTTAGCGCTTGCACTAGCGGGAGGAGGAGGACAAGAGACCCAGTACTTC; CDR3: CASSLALALAGGGGQETQYF
D: NA; V: TRBV10-1; size: many; J: TRBJ2-4; DNA: TGCGCCAGCAGTGAGCGAGGGGGGCCTAGTCCTCTAGCCAAAAACATTCAGTACTTC; CDR3: CASSERGGPSPLAKNIQYF
D: NA; V: TRBV24-1; size: few; J: TRBJ2-1; DNA: TGTGCCACCAGTGGCAGGGGCAGGAATGAGCAGTTCTTC; CDR3: CATSGRGRNEQFF
D: NA; V: TRBV12-3/TRBV12-4; size: many; J: TRBJ2-5; DNA: TGTGCCAGCAGTCCCCGGGCGGCCCCAGAGACCCAGTACTTC; CDR3: CASSPRAAPETQYF
D: NA; V: TRBV20-1; size: NA; J: TRBJ2-3; DNA: TGCAGTGCCCCCTGGGCCAGAAACACAGATACGCAGTATTTT; CDR3: CSAPWARNTDTQYF
D: NA; V: TRBV12-3/TRBV12-4; size: NA; J: TRBJ1-3; DNA: TGTGCCAGCAGCCCTAATCGCTCTGGAAACACCATATATTTT; CDR3: CASSPNRSGNTIYF
D: NA; V: TRBV20-1; size: NA; J: TRBJ2-3; DNA: TGCAGTGCTGTCCGCCTTGGAAGGCCCTCAGATACGCAGTATTTT; CDR3: CSAVRLGRPSDTQYF
D: TRBD2; V: TRBV12-3/TRBV12-4; size: few; J: TRBJ2-1; DNA: TGTGCCAGCATGAAGCGGACTAGCGGCTACAATGAGCAGTTCTTC; CDR3: CASMKRTSGYNEQFF
D: TRBD2; V: TRBV2; size: few; J: TRBJ2-1; DNA: TGTGCCAGCAGCGAGAGGCTAGCGGGGAACTACAATGAGCAGTTCTTC; CDR3: CASSERLAGNYNEQFF
D: TRBD2; V: TRBV9; size: few; J: TRBJ2-2; DNA: TGTGCCAGCAGCGTAGGCCTAGCGGGCGGGGAGCTGTTTTTT; CDR3: CASSVGLAGGELFF
D: TRBD1; V: TRBV5-1; size: NA; J: TRBJ2-7; DNA: TGCGCCAGCAGCTTGGGTGGACAGGATGAATACGAGCAGTACTTC; CDR3: CASSLGGQDEYEQYF
D: NA; V: TRBV16; size: NA; J: TRBJ1-5; DNA: TGTGCCAGCAGCCTACAGGTTTTTAGCAATCAGCCCCAGCATTTT; CDR3: CASSLQVFSNQPQHF
D: TRBD1; V: TRBV4-1; size: NA; J: TRBJ1-4; DNA: TGCGCCAGCAGCCCACTGAACAGGGGGGACTCTAATGAAAAACTGTTTTTT; CDR3: CASSPLNRGDSNEKLFF
D: NA; V: TRBV5-1; size: few; J: TRBJ2-2; DNA: TGCGCCAGCAGCTTGGAGCCCCCCCGGGCCAGCTCGAACACCGGGGAGCTGTTTTTT; CDR3: CASSLEPPRASSNTGELFF
D: TRBD1; V: TRBV6-5; size: NA; J: TRBJ2-1; DNA: TGTGCCAGCAGTCTGGACAGGGGGCTACACAATGAGCAGTTCTTC; CDR3: CASSLDRGLHNEQFF
D: TRBD1; V: TRBV7-6; size: many; J: TRBJ1-4; DNA: TGTGCCAGCAGCCGGGACAGGGCTCCTAATGAAAAACTGTTTTTT; CDR3: CASSRDRAPNEKLFF
D: TRBD1; V: TRBV12-3/TRBV12-4; size: few; J: TRBJ1-2; DNA: TGTGCCAGCAGTTTTGGACAGGGTGCCTATGGCTACACCTTC; CDR3: CASSFGQGAYGYTF
D: NA; V: TRBV12-3/TRBV12-4; size: NA; J: TRBJ1-2; DNA: TGTGCCAGCAAAGGAGGCCGGAACTATGGCTACACCTTC; CDR3: CASKGGRNYGYTF
D: NA; V: TRBV4-1; size: once; J: TRBJ2-3; DNA: TGCGCCGACAGCCAAGGGTCGACTATTACTAGCACAGATACGCAGTATTTT; CDR3: CADSQGSTITSTDTQYF
D: NA; V: TRBV11-2; size: few; J: TRBJ2-2; DNA: TGTGCCAGCGGGACGGAGGTTCGGACCGGGGAGCTGTTTTTT; CDR3: CASGTEVRTGELFF
D: TRBD2; V: TRBV7-9; size: NA; J: TRBJ2-1; DNA: TGTGCCAGCAGCCCCCTCCCGGGGGGAGCGGGAGGGAATGAGCAGTTCTTC; CDR3: CASSPLPGGAGGNEQFF
D: NA; V: TRBV6-2/TRBV6-3; size: NA; J: TRBJ2-7; DNA: TGTGCCAGCAGCTCGAGGCATTGGTACGAGCAGTACTTC; CDR3: CASSSRHWYEQYF
D: NA; V: TRBV6-1; size: once; J: TRBJ1-1; DNA: TGTGCCAGCAGTGAAAATCGCGGCAACACTGAAGCTTTCTTT; CDR3: CASSENRGNTEAFF
D: TRBD1; V: TRBV28; size: few; J: TRBJ2-6; DNA: TGTGCCAGCACTAGGGGGACAGGGGGCCCTGGGGCCAACGTCCTGACTTTC; CDR3: CASTRGTGGPGANVLTF
D: NA; V: TRBV14; size: many; J: TRBJ2-7; DNA: TGTGCCAGCAGCCAATTAGTCTGGGGGAGCTCCTACGAGCAGTACTTC; CDR3: CASSQLVWGSSYEQYF
D: TRBD1; V: TRBV3-1; size: NA; J: TRBJ2-7; DNA: TGTGCCAGCAGCCATTCCCGACAGGGAACCTACGAGCAGTACTTC; CDR3: CASSHSRQGTYEQYF
D: TRBD2; V: TRBV28; size: NA; J: TRBJ2-7; DNA: TGTGCCAGCAGGGGACTAGTTGGCGAGCAGTACTTC; CDR3: CASRGLVGEQYF
D: NA; V: TRBV5-1; size: NA; J: TRBJ2-1; DNA: TGCGCCAGCAGCTTATACGGGAGTAATGAGCAGTTCTTC; CDR3: CASSLYGSNEQFF
D: TRBD1; V: TRBV25-1; size: few; J: TRBJ2-6; DNA: TGTGCCAGCAGTGAAATACAGGGGTCGAGCTCTGGGGCCAACGTCCTGACTTTC; CDR3: CASSEIQGSSSGANVLTF